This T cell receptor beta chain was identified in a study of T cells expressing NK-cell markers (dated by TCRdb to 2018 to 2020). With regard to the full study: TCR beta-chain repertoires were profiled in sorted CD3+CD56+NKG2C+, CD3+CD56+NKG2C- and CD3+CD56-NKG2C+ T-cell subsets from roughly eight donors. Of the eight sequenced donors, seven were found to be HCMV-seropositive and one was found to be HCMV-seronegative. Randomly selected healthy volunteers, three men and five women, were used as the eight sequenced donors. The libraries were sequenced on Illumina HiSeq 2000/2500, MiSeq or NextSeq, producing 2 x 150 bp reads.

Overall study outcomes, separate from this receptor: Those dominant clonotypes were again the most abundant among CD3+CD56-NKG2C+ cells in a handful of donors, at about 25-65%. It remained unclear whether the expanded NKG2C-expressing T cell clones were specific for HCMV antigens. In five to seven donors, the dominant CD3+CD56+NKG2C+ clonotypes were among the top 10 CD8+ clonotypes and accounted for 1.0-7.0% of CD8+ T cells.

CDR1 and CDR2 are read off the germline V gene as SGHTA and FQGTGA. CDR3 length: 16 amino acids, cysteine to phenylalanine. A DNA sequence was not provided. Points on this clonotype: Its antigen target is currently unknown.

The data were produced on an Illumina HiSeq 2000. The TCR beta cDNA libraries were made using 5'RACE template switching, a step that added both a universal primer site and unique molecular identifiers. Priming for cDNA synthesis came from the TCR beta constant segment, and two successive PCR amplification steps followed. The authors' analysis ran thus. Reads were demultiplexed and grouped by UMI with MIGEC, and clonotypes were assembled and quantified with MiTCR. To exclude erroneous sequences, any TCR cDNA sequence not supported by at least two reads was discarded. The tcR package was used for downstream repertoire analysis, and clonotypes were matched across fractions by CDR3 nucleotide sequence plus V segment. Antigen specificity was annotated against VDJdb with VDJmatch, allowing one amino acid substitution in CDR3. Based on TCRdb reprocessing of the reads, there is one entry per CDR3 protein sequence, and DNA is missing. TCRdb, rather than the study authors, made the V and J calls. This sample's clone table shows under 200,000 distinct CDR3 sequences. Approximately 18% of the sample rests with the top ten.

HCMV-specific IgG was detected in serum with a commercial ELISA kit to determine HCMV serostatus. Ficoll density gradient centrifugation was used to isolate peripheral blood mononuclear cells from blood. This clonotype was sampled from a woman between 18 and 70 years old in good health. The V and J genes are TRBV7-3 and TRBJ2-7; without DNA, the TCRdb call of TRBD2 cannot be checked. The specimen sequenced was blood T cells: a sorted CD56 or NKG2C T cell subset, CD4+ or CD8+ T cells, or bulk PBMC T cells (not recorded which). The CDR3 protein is CASSSHTSGSGYEQYF.